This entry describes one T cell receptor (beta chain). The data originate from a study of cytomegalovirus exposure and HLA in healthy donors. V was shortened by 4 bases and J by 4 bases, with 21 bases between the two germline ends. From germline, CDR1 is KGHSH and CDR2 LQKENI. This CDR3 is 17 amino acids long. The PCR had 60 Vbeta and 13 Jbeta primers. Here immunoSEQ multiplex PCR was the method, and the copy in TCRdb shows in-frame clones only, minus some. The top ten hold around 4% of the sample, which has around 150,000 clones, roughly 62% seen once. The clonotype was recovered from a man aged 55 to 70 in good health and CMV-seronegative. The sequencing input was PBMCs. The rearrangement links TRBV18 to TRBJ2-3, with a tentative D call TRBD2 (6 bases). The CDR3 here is CASSRPGLEYKADTQYF. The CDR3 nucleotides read TGTGCCAGCTCACGACCGGGACTCGAATATAAAGCAGATACGCAGTATTTT. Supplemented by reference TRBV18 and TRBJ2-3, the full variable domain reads NAGVMQNPRHLVRRRGQEARLRCSPMKGHSHVYWYRQLPEEGLKFMVYLQKENIIDESGMPKERFSAEFPKEGPSILRIQQVVRGDSAAYFCASSRPGLEYKADTQYFGPGTRLTVL.